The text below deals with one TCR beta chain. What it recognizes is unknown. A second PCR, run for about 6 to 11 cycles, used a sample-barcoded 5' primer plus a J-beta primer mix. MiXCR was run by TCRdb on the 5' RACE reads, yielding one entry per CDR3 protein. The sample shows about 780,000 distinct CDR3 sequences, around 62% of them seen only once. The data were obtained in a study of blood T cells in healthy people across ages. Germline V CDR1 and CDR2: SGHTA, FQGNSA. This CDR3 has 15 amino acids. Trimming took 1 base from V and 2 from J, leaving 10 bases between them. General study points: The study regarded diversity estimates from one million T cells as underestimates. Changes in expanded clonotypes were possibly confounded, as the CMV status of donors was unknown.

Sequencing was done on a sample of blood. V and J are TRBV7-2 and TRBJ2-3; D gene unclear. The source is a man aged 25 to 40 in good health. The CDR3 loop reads CASSLEARTTDTQYF. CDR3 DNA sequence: TGTGCCAGCAGCTTAGAGGCCCGGACCACAGATACGCAGTATTTT.